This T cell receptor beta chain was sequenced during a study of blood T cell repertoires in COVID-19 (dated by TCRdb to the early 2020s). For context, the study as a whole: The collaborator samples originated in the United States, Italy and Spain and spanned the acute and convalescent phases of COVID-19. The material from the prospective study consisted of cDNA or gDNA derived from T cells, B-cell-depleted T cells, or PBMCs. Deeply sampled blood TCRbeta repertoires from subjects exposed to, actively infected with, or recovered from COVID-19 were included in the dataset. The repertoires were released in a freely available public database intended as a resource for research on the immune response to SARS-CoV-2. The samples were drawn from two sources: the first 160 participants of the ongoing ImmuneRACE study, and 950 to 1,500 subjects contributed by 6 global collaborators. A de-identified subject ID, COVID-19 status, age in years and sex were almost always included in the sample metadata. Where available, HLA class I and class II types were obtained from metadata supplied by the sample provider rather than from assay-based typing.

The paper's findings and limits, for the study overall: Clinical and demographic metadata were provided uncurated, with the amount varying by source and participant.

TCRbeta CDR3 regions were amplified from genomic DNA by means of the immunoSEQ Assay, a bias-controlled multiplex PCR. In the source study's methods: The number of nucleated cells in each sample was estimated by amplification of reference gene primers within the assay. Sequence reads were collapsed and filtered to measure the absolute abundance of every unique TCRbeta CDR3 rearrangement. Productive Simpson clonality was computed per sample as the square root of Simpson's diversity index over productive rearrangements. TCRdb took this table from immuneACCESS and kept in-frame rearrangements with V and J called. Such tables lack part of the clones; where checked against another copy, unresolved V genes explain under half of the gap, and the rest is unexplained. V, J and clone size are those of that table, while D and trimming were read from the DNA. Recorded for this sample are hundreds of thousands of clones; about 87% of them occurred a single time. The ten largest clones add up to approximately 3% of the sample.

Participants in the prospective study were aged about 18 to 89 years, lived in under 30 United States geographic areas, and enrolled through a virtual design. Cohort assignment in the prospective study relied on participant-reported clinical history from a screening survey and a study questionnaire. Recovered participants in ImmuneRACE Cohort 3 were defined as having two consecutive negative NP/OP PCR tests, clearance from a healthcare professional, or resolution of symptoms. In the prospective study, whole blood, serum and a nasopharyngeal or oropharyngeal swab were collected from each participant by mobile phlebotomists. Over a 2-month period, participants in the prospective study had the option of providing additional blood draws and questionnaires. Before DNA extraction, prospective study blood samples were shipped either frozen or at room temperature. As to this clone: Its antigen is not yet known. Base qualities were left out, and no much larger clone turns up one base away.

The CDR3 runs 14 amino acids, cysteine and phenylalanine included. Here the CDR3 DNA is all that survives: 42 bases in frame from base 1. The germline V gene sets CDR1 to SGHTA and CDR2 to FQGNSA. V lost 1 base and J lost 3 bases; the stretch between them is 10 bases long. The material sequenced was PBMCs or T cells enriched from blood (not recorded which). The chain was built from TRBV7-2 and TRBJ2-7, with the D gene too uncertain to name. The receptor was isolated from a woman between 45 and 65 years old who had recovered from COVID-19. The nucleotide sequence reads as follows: TGTGCCAGCAGCTTAGATAACGGTTACTACGAGCAGTACTTC. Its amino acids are CASSLDNGYYEQYF.